The sequence of this TCR beta chain was determined in a study of blood T cell repertoires in COVID-19. Study at large: Acute-phase and convalescent COVID-19 samples originated in the United States, Italy and Spain.

This clone came up a few times. Per the study methods: Quantification of nucleated cells was approximated via reference gene primer amplification. The protocol was immunoSEQ multiplex PCR, while the TCRdb copy is restricted to in-frame clones and leaves out a portion. Clone size and V and J calls were adopted from that table, with D and trimming inferred from the DNA. Of over 50,000 clones listed, over 70% are singletons. The CDR3 length is 15 residues. The V end lost 5 bases, the J end lost 2 bases, and 15 bases lay between the germline ends. Germline lookup yields CDR1 SSHAT and CDR2 FNYEAQ (reference sequence).

The TCR comes from a human donor with active or convalescent COVID-19. The donor label of this sample is uncertain. V is TRBV7-7 and J is TRBJ2-5; D is possibly TRBD2 (7 bases). Sequences were obtained from peripheral blood. The chain's CDR3 is CASSQGRVWQETQYF. CDR3 sequence (DNA): TGTGCCAGCAGCCAGGGGAGGGTTTGGCAAGAGACCCAGTACTTC.